This T cell receptor beta chain originates from a study of T cells in tumors after PD-1 blockade. Looking at the study overall: Patients had no prior checkpoint blockade, systemic immunosuppressants, or anti-cancer therapy within 4 weeks. Overall study findings and caveats: Blood contained about 38% of the tumor's TCR clonotypes.

The length of the CDR3 is 18 residues. Germline trimming cut 0 bases from V and 2 bases from J; bases unmatched to any gene: 8. The germline V gene has CDR1 SGHRS and CDR2 YFSETQ. As to this clone: Its antigen is unidentified.

Only in-frame clones appear in the TCRdb table, and some are missing; sequencing was by immunoSEQ multiplex PCR. The sample holds approximately 46,000 clones, 79% seen once. The TCR was taken from a human donor with basal cell carcinoma. Here the sequenced sample was PBMCs, taken before anti-PD-1 treatment. V gene TRBV5-1 combines with J gene TRBJ1-3; 10 nucleotides agree with TRBD1. This CDR3 is CASSLEPGTGATGNTIYF. The DNA for the CDR3 is TGCGCCAGCAGCTTGGAACCCGGGACAGGGGCTACTGGAAACACCATATATTTT.